A single sample gave rise to the 32 T cell receptor beta chains below, sequenced in a study of blood T cell repertoires in COVID-19. The repertoire was sequenced with immunoSEQ multiplex PCR; TCRdb's copy has only in-frame clones and lacks some. The repertoire has about 94,000 clones, 70% to 90% of them found once; the top ten carry 10% to 15%. The source material was peripheral blood. The source of these receptors is an older woman in a cohort sampled during active or convalescent COVID-19.

The CDR3: CASSRTGAVAEAFF. The CDR3, as DNA: TGTGCCAGCAGCCGGACAGGGGCGGTTGCTGAAGCTTTCTTT. V gene TRBV11-3 combines with J gene TRBJ1-1; 9 bases fit TRBD1. The trim removed 5 bases at V and 6 bases at J, leaving 7 bases unmatched. This CDR3 comprises 14 residues. Germline V gene lookup returns CDR1 SGHNT and CDR2 YENEEA.

The gene calls are TRBV6-5 and TRBJ1-1; D remains unclear. The CDR3 runs to 14 residues. Germline CDR1 and CDR2: MNHEY and SVGAGI. Trimming pared 6 bases from V and 0 bases from J, leaving 11 bases between. CDR3 sequence: CASSRQSVNTEAFF. The DNA for the CDR3 is TGTGCCAGCAGCCGTCAGTCAGTGAACACTGAAGCTTTCTTT.

The chain recombines TRBV28 with TRBJ2-5; 14 bases are shared with TRBD2. CDR1 MDHEN and CDR2 SYDVKM come from the germline V gene. The CDR3 has 16 residues. With 6 bases clipped from V and 7 bases from J, the junction kept 10 bases outside the gene matches. The CDR3 DNA sequence: TGTGCCAGCAGCTCAACGGGGACTAGCGGGGGCCGGACCCAGTACTTC. Protein: CASSSTGTSGGRTQYF.

This clone was recorded once. The rearrangement joins TRBV19 to TRBJ2-4, with TRBD1 identical over 9 bases. The CDR3 is made up of 18 amino acids. Germline values: CDR1 LNHDA, CDR2 SQIVND (reference sequence). V was pared by 7 bases and J by 4 bases, with 17 bases of the junction left unmatched. The CDR3 sequence is CASTLTGGAVGSKNIQYF. In nucleotides, the CDR3 is TGTGCCAGTACCTTAACAGGGGGCGCGGTAGGGAGTAAAAACATTCAGTACTTC.

This chain connects TRBV11-3 to TRBJ2-3; 10 positions agree with TRBD2. CDR3 length: 15 amino acids. Losses at the gene ends were 5 bases for V and 7 bases for J; bases not matched to a gene: 9. Germline V gene lookup returns CDR1 SGHNT and CDR2 YENEEA. CDR3 nucleotide sequence: TGTGCCAGCAGCGCCTTAACTAGCGGGGATAATACGCAGTATTTT. Translated, it gives CASSALTSGDNTQYF.

The genes are TRBV19 and TRBJ1-2, with D perhaps TRBD1 (6 bases). CDR3 length equals 13 residues. The ends were cut back, 9 bases at V and 8 bases at J, with 19 bases in the middle. Per germline, CDR1 LNHDA and CDR2 SQIVND (reference sequence). In nucleotides, the CDR3 is TGTGCCAGCCAAGGGACACCTGGTGGGGGCTACACCTTC. Translating gives CASQGTPGGGYTF.

The rearrangement uses TRBV7-2 and TRBJ2-1, with 7 bases lining up with TRBD2. CDR3 length: 14 amino acids. Germline V gives CDR1 SGHTA, CDR2 FQGNSA. With 2 bases clipped from V and 5 bases from J, the junction kept 3 bases outside the gene matches. The CDR3 DNA is TGTGCCAGCAGCTTATCAGGACTAGACAATGAGCAGTTCTTC. It translates to CASSLSGLDNEQFF.

The chain uses TRBV19 and TRBJ2-7; 14 bases fit TRBD2. This CDR3 contains 15 residues. The V segment lost 5 bases and the J segment 9 bases; nucleotides outside the gene matches: 9. From germline, CDR1 is LNHDA and CDR2 SQIVND (reference sequence). CDR3 DNA: TGTGCCAGTAGTGACGGACTAGCGGGAGGCTCCGGGCAGTACTTC. Protein sequence: CASSDGLAGGSGQYF.

The CDR3 protein is CASSKAGGETQYF. The CDR3, as DNA: TGTGCCAGCAGCAAAGCTGGGGGGGAGACCCAGTACTTC. The V gene is TRBV21-1, the J gene TRBJ2-5; the table's D call, TRBD2, has no DNA check behind it. TRBV21-1 is annotated as a pseudogene. There are 13 residues in the CDR3.

The chain couples TRBV4-2 to TRBJ2-3; 8 bases agree with TRBD1. The CDR3 is 17 residues long. Germline CDR1 reads LGHNA; CDR2 reads YNFKEQ. With 0 bases clipped from V and 1 base from J, the junction kept 6 bases outside the gene matches. The CDR3 reads CASSQDRGLQGTDTQYF. DNA for the CDR3: TGTGCCAGCAGCCAAGACAGGGGGCTACAGGGCACAGATACGCAGTATTTT.

The genes are TRBV19 and TRBJ2-1; 9 positions match TRBD2. The V gene's germline CDR1 is LNHDA and CDR2 SQIVND (reference sequence). This CDR3 region has 16 residues. V gave up 3 bases and J gave up 8 bases; unmatched junction bases: 11. The CDR3 is CASSIRLAGHGDEQFF. The CDR3 coding sequence is TGTGCCAGTAGTATCCGGCTAGCGGGACATGGGGATGAGCAGTTCTTC.

The J gene is TRBJ1-1, the V gene TRBV5-1, with D perhaps matching TRBD1 (6 bases). With 1 base removed from V and 1 base from J, the gap between germline ends came to 14 bases. The germline gives CDR1 SGHRS, CDR2 YFSETQ. The CDR3 is made up of 16 amino acids. CDR3: CASSLRDLGQNTEAFF. In DNA form, the CDR3 reads TGCGCCAGCAGCTTGAGAGATCTGGGACAGAACACTGAAGCTTTCTTT.

The chain uses TRBV6-1 and TRBJ2-1, with 8 bases aligning to TRBD2. V trimming: 1 base; J trimming: 0 bases; junction bases outside the gene matches: 17. Looked up from germline, CDR1 is MNHNS and CDR2 is SASEGT. This CDR3 is 21 amino acids long. The CDR3, as DNA: TGTGCCAGCAGTGAAGAAGCTATAGCGGGGTTAATTAAGAGCTCCTACAATGAGCAGTTCTTC. Its protein product is CASSEEAIAGLIKSSYNEQFF.

The V and J genes are TRBV10-2 and TRBJ2-1; 7 bases are a match to TRBD2. In germline, CDR1 is WSHSY, CDR2 SAAADI. The CDR3 extends over 16 amino acids. With 0 bases clipped from V and 3 bases from J, the junction kept 5 bases outside the gene matches. The CDR3: CASSESGAGRYNEQFF. Here the CDR3 DNA reads TGCGCCAGCAGTGAGTCGGGAGCGGGGCGCTACAATGAGCAGTTCTTC.

The chain combines TRBV3-1 (or the pseudogene TRBV3-2) with TRBJ2-3; 11 bases are shared with TRBD2. This CDR3 is built from 16 residues. Germline CDR1 and CDR2: LGHDT and YNNKEL (reference sequence). V lost 6 bases and J lost 0; bases outside the gene matches: 5. CDR3 nucleotide sequence: TGTGCCAGCAGACTAGCGGGAGACTCTAGCACAGATACGCAGTATTTT. It codes for CASRLAGDSSTDTQYF.

The gene calls are TRBV11-2 and TRBJ1-2; D gene unclear. The V end lost 0 bases, the J end lost 4 bases, and 3 bases lay between the germline ends. From germline, CDR1 is SGHAT and CDR2 FQNNGV. The CDR3 runs 12 residues. The CDR3, as DNA: TGTGCCAGCAGCTTAGACGGCTATGGCTACACCTTC. As protein: CASSLDGYGYTF. The entire variable domain, with the rest obtained from reference TRBV11-2 and TRBJ1-2, is as follows: EAGVAQSPRYKIIEKRQSVAFWCNPISGHATLYWYQQILGQGPKLLIQFQNNGVVDDSQLPKDRFSAERLKGVDSTLKIQPAKLEDSAVYLCASSLDGYGYTFGSGTRLTVV.

The rearrangement joins TRBV6-5 to TRBJ2-2; no clear D. Germline loops: CDR1 MNHEY, CDR2 SVGAGI. The CDR3 is 14 residues long. Trimming cost V 5 bases and J 0 bases, with 7 bases left between them. Written as DNA, the CDR3 is TGTGCCAGCAGTCGGTCTACGAACACCGGGGAGCTGTTTTTT. Translated: CASSRSTNTGELFF.

The V call is TRBV18, the J call TRBJ2-1; possible D gene TRBD1, 6 bases. The CDR3 consists of 15 residues. V was cut by 6 bases and J by 2 bases, with 14 bases left in between. The germline gives CDR1 KGHSH, CDR2 LQKENI. Here the CDR3 reads CASSPPGVPYNEQFF. The CDR3 nucleotides read TGTGCCAGCTCTCCTCCAGGGGTACCCTACAATGAGCAGTTCTTC.

This clone was observed a few times. The chain joins TRBV18 to TRBJ1-6; no definite D call. The CDR3 has 14 residues. Germline V gene sequence: CDR1 KGHSH, CDR2 LQKENI. V gave up 6 bases and J gave up 5 bases, with 11 bases separating them. In DNA form, the CDR3 reads TGTGCCAGCTCTCTCCGACAAGATAATTCACCCCTCCACTTT. Translation: CASSLRQDNSPLHF.

V gene TRBV18 combines with J gene TRBJ1-3; D uncertain. CDR1 is KGHSH, CDR2 LQKENI, per germline. Deletions cut 6 bases from V and 0 bases from J, with 9 bases between. The CDR3 is 14 residues long. CDR3 coding DNA: TGTGCCAGCTCCTTGGAGTTCTCTGGAAACACCATATATTTT. It codes for CASSLEFSGNTIYF.

The chain uses TRBV5-1 and TRBJ1-1; the D gene is possibly TRBD1 (6 bases). Germline loops: CDR1 SGHRS, CDR2 YFSETQ. The CDR3 length is 15 residues. V gave up 1 base and J gave up 3 bases, with 13 bases separating them. CDR3 sequence (DNA): TGCGCCAGCAGCTTGTCTCTGGGGGCGGACACTGAAGCTTTCTTT. Encoded protein: CASSLSLGADTEAFF.

This clone was detected only once. The chain uses TRBV3-1 (or the pseudogene TRBV3-2) and TRBJ1-1; 7 bases are a match to TRBD1. The CDR3 spans 13 residues. Trimming cost V 6 bases and J 5 bases; bases outside gene matches: 6. CDR1 and CDR2 from the germline V gene are LGHDT and YNNKEL (reference sequence). The CDR3 DNA is TGTGCCAGCAGAGTCCAGGGGGGAACTGAAGCTTTCTTT. This sequence encodes CASRVQGGTEAFF.

The chain joins TRBV5-6 to TRBJ2-5, with a weak D call TRBD2 (6 bases). The CDR3 has 15 residues. Germline-derived CDR1 and CDR2 are SGHDT and YYEEEE. Trimming pared 3 bases from V and 4 bases from J, leaving 16 bases between. The CDR3 nucleotides read TGTGCCAGCAGCTCTGTATATGGAGGGGTAGAGACCCAGTACTTC. Translated: CASSSVYGGVETQYF. The variable domain in full, completed from reference TRBV5-6 and TRBJ2-5, reads DAGVTQSPTHLIKTRGQQVTLRCSPKSGHDTVSWYQQALGQGPQFIFQYYEEEERQRGNFPDRFSGHQFPNYSSELNVNALLLGDSALYLCASSSVYGGVETQYFGPGTRLLVL.

The chain carries TRBV5-1 and TRBJ1-4; D possibly corresponds to TRBD1 (6 bases). CDR3 length: 15 residues. V lost 3 bases to trimming and J lost 3 bases, with 12 bases between them. Germline-derived CDR1 and CDR2 are SGHRS and YFSETQ. CDR3 region: CASSSQGNANEKLFF. CDR3 DNA: TGCGCCAGCAGCTCTCAGGGGAATGCTAATGAAAAACTGTTTTTT.

The chain uses TRBV5-8 and TRBJ1-5; D might be TRBD1 (6 bases). Per the germline V gene, CDR1 is SGHTS and CDR2 is YDEGEE. The CDR3 runs to 15 residues. Deletions cut 5 bases from V and 3 bases from J, with 15 bases between. The CDR3 bases are TGTGCCAGCAGTTCCATACAGGGTTACAATCAGCCCCAGCATTTT. Translating it yields CASSSIQGYNQPQHF.

The chain recombines TRBV27 with TRBJ2-1; TRBD2 agrees at 8 bases. The CDR3 is made up of 14 amino acids. Trimming removed 4 bases from V and 8 bases from J; junction bases left unmatched: 7. CDR1 is MNHEY and CDR2 is SMNVEV in the germline V gene (reference sequence). CDR3 bases: TGTGCCAGCAGTTCAGCGGGAGTGTCTTATGAGCAGTTCTTC. Translating gives CASSSAGVSYEQFF.

This clone came up a few times. The chain links TRBV28 to TRBJ1-4; 8 positions match TRBD1. CDR3 size: 15 residues. The V gene end was trimmed by 1 base and the J gene end by 10 bases; junction bases not matched to a gene: 8. Germline CDR1 reads MDHEN; CDR2 reads SYDVKM. The CDR3 reads CASSLSYRGVGKLFF. The CDR3 region has the DNA TGTGCCAGCAGTTTATCCTACAGGGGGGTGGGAAAACTGTTTTTT.

The gene calls are TRBV19 and TRBJ1-1, with D possibly matching TRBD1 (5 bases). Germline V gives CDR1 LNHDA, CDR2 SQIVND (reference sequence). The length of the CDR3 is 14 residues. Trimming took off 8 bases at V and 1 base at J, with 14 bases between the two ends. CDR3 coding DNA: TGTGCCAGTTGCTATACAGGCTCGAACACTGAAGCTTTCTTT. It encodes CASCYTGSNTEAFF.

This clone was counted between two and nine times. The chain carries TRBV7-9 and TRBJ2-1; D is unresolved. CDR3 length: 17 amino acids. Trimming removed 5 bases at V and 0 bases at J, with 17 bases between. CDR1 is SEHNR and CDR2 is FQNEAQ in the germline V gene (reference sequence). The DNA for the CDR3 is TGTGCCAGCAGCCCTTCCCCGGGTCTCGACTCCTACAATGAGCAGTTCTTC. This translates into CASSPSPGLDSYNEQFF.

The rearrangement joins TRBV15 to TRBJ2-3; 11 bases agree with TRBD2. The CDR3 length is 17 residues. The trim removed 0 bases at V and 5 bases at J, leaving 7 bases unmatched. CDR1 LNHNV and CDR2 YYDKDF come from the germline V gene (reference sequence). The CDR3 is CATSRDAVAGGRDTQYF. The DNA for the CDR3 is TGTGCCACCAGCAGAGACGCCGTAGCGGGGGGGCGAGATACGCAGTATTTT.

The chain carries TRBV4-1 and TRBJ2-6; possibly TRBD1 for D (6 bases). Germline V gene sequence: CDR1 MGHRA, CDR2 YSYEKL. CDR3 size: 18 residues. V was shortened by 0 bases and J by 2 bases, with 14 bases between the two germline ends. The CDR3 loop is CASSQEVGAATGANVLTF. CDR3 nucleotides: TGCGCCAGCAGCCAAGAGGTGGGGGCGGCTACTGGGGCCAACGTCCTGACTTTC.

V usage is TRBV3-1 (or the pseudogene TRBV3-2) and J usage is TRBJ1-3, with D maybe TRBD1 (5 bases). The germline V gene encodes CDR1 LGHDT and CDR2 YNNKEL (reference sequence). This CDR3 is 12 amino acids long. V dropped 1 base and J dropped 9 bases, with 7 bases sitting between them. CDR3 protein: CASSQAGFTIYF. The DNA of the CDR3 is TGTGCCAGCAGCCAAGCAGGGTTCACCATATATTTT.